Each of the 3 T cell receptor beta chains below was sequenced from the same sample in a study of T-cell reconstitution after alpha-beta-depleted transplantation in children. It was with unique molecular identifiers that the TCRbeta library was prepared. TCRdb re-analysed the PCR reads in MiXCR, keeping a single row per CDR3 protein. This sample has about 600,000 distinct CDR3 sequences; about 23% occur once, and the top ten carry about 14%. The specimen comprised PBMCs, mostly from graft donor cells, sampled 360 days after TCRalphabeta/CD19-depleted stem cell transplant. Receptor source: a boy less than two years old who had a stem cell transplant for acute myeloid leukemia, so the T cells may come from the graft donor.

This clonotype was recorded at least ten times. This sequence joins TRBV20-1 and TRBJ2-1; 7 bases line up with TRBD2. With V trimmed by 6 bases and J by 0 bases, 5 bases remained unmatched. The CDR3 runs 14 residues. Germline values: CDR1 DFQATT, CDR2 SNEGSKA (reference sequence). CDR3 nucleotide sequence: TGCAGTGCAAAAGCGGGAACCTCCTACAATGAGCAGTTCTTC. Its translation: CSAKAGTSYNEQFF.

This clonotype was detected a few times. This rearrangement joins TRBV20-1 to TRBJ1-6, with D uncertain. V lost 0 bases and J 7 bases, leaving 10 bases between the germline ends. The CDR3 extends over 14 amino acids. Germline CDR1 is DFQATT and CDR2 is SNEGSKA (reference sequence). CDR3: CSAREAVRNSPLHF. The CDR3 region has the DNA TGCAGTGCTAGAGAGGCGGTAAGGAATTCACCCCTCCACTTT.

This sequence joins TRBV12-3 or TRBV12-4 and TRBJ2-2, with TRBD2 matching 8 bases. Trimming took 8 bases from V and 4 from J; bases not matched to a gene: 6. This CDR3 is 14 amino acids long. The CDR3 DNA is TGTGCCAGCGTAGCGGGACACACCACCGGGGAGCTGTTTTTT. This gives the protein CASVAGHTTGELFF.